Below are 22 T cell receptor beta chains sequenced from a single sample in a study of vaccination and CD4 T cells after COVID-19. Sequence data for DNA of cultured CD4+ T cells were generated by the Oncomine TCR Beta short-read assay. Via MiXCR, TCRdb re-called the PCR reads, giving one row per CDR3 protein. The sample includes approximately 13,000 distinct CDR3 sequences, around half of them seen just once. As to treatment: roughly 10-day PBMC culture with coronavirus spike peptide pools or control peptides (ViraFEST assay). Their cognate antigens are unknown. The source material was CD4+ T cells from blood, cultured in vitro. The origin of the receptors is a human donor who had recovered from COVID-19.

The J gene is TRBJ2-4, the V gene TRBV7-9, with 8 bases identical to TRBD1. The germline gives CDR1 SEHNR, CDR2 FQNEAQ (reference sequence). With 0 bases clipped from V and 6 bases from J, the junction kept 7 bases outside the gene matches. The CDR3 consists of 16 residues. As DNA, the CDR3 is TGTGCCAGCAGCTTAGCTAAGACAGGGGTTGGAAACATTCAGTACTTC. Residues: CASSLAKTGVGNIQYF.

This clonotype has only a few counts. J is TRBJ2-2 and V is TRBV27; 9 nucleotides line up with TRBD2. Germline-derived CDR1 and CDR2 are MNHEY and SMNVEV (reference sequence). The CDR3 spans 16 residues. Trimming at V came to 8 bases and at J to 4 bases, leaving 11 bases not matched to a gene. CDR3 protein: CASPGASGDITGELFF. The CDR3 coding sequence is TGTGCCAGCCCCGGGGCTAGCGGGGATATCACCGGGGAGCTGTTTTTT.

The gene calls are TRBV10-1 and TRBJ1-5; no clear D gene. Germline V CDR1 and CDR2: WNHNN, SYGVQD (reference sequence). Trimming cost V 2 bases and J 5 bases, with 10 bases left between them. This CDR3 has 14 residues. The CDR3 is CASSEQKKHQPQHF. In nucleotides, the CDR3 is TGCGCCAGCAGTGAGCAAAAGAAACATCAGCCCCAGCATTTT.

The gene calls are TRBV19 and TRBJ1-1; D gene unclear. V lost 7 bases to trimming and J lost 2 bases, with 14 bases between them. This CDR3 region has 14 residues. Germline V gene data show CDR1 as LNHDA and CDR2 as SQIVND (reference sequence). The CDR3 sequence: CASIDSAANTEAFF. Here the CDR3 DNA reads TGTGCCAGTATAGATTCTGCGGCCAACACTGAAGCTTTCTTT.

This rearrangement joins TRBV7-9 to TRBJ1-2; D unclear. V lost 1 base and J lost 7, with 7 bases in between. The CDR3 is 12 residues long. In germline, CDR1 is SEHNR, CDR2 FQNEAQ (reference sequence). The CDR3 reads CASSLEGPGYTF. The CDR3 DNA sequence: TGTGCCAGCAGCTTAGAGGGTCCTGGCTACACCTTC.

The chain recombines TRBV27 with TRBJ2-2; 11 bases map to TRBD2. V lost 6 bases and J lost 7; bases outside the gene matches: 4. Germline CDR1 reads MNHEY; CDR2 reads SMNVEV (reference sequence). The CDR3 extends over 14 amino acids. The CDR3 DNA follows: TGTGCCAGCAGAAGTAGCGGGAGGGGCGGGGAGCTGTTTTTT. Residues: CASRSSGRGGELFF.

V and J are TRBV7-3 and TRBJ1-3; the D is unclear. Looked up from germline, CDR1 is SGHTA and CDR2 is FQGTGA. This CDR3 comprises 15 residues. Trimming removed 3 bases at V and 0 bases at J, with 9 bases between. The CDR3 loop reads CASSFDGSSGNTIYF. The DNA of the CDR3 is TGTGCCAGCAGCTTCGACGGGAGCTCTGGAAACACCATATATTTT.

This clonotype appeared a few times. One end of the junction does not line up with germline, which may come from a read error. The chain uses TRBV7-2 and TRBJ1-6, with D possibly being TRBD1 (5 bases). This CDR3 region has 18 residues. Germline assignment: CDR1 SGHTA and CDR2 FQGNSA. CDR3 in amino acids: CASTLNRAGGSGNSPLHF. The DNA of the CDR3 is TGTGCCAGCACCTTAAATCGGGCTGGGGGTTCGGGTAATTCACCCCTCCACTTT.

The rearrangement links TRBV4-1 to TRBJ2-1; no clear D. V lost 0 bases and J 8 bases, leaving 14 bases between the germline ends. This CDR3 comprises 15 residues. The germline V gene has CDR1 MGHRA and CDR2 YSYEKL. The CDR3 DNA follows: TGCGCCAGCAGCCAAGATTTGGGCTTAAGGGATGAGCAGTTCTTC. Translated, it gives CASSQDLGLRDEQFF.

The J gene is TRBJ1-6, the V gene TRBV20-1; D is possibly TRBD1 (6 bases). This CDR3 is 16 amino acids long. Germline CDR1 reads DFQATT; CDR2 reads SNEGSKA (reference sequence). V was shortened by 6 bases and J by 7 bases, with 22 bases between the two germline ends. In DNA, the CDR3 is TGCAGTGCCCGGCTAACTACAGGGATTGTAAATTCACCCCTCCACTTT. This translates into CSARLTTGIVNSPLHF.

V and J are TRBV7-8 and TRBJ1-2; TRBD1 might be the D (6 bases). The CDR3 totals 13 residues. V was clipped by 5 bases and J by 8 bases, with 15 bases between them. Per germline, CDR1 SGHVS and CDR2 FQNEAQ. CDR3 sequence (DNA): TGTGCCAGCAGCCGGGACATCCAGGGGGGCTACACCTTC. Protein product: CASSRDIQGGYTF.

This chain uses TRBV21-1 with TRBJ1-1; the tabulated D call, TRBD1, remains unverified against the DNA. TRBV21-1 counts as a pseudogene. The CDR3 is 16 amino acids. In DNA, the CDR3 is TGTGCCAGCAGCAAAAACCCGGGACACCAGAACACTGAAGCTTTCTTT. The encoded protein is CASSKNPGHQNTEAFF.

The chain uses TRBV28 and TRBJ1-4; D is possibly TRBD1 (5 bases). V shed 2 bases and J shed 3 bases, with 13 bases lying between them. Germline V gene sequence: CDR1 MDHEN, CDR2 SYDVKM. This CDR3 is 16 amino acids long. CDR3 in DNA: TGTGCCAGCAGTTTAGCAGGTGGGGCGGCTAATGAAAAACTGTTTTTT. Translated, it gives CASSLAGGAANEKLFF.

This clonotype occurred a few times. The gene calls are TRBV6-1 and TRBJ1-6, with 7 bases matching TRBD1. The germline CDR1 and CDR2 sequences are MNHNS and SASEGT. The CDR3 extends over 13 amino acids. J was trimmed by 8 bases and V by 6 bases; bases with no gene match: 4. The CDR3 nucleotides read TGTGCCAGCAGGCGAACAGGGGATTCACCCCTCCACTTT. Translated, it gives CASRRTGDSPLHF.

The gene calls are TRBV24-1 and TRBJ2-5, with 7 bases fitting TRBD1. CDR3 size: 15 residues. Trimming removed 3 bases from V and 2 bases from J; junction bases left unmatched: 5. Germline V lookup: CDR1 KGHDR, CDR2 SFDVKD. In DNA, the CDR3 is TGTGCCACCAGTGATCCGGGGACAGCGCAAGAGACCCAGTACTTC. This translates into CATSDPGTAQETQYF.

The rearrangement uses TRBV28 and TRBJ1-6; a possible D gene is TRBD1 (6 bases). Germline V gives CDR1 MDHEN, CDR2 SYDVKM. This CDR3 has 15 residues. Deletions cut 2 bases from V and 7 bases from J, with 12 bases between. The CDR3 DNA follows: TGTGCCAGCAGTTTACGCCAGGGGACCAATTCACCCCTCCACTTT. The encoded protein is CASSLRQGTNSPLHF.

The V and J genes are TRBV19 and TRBJ1-1; TRBD1 is a possible D gene (6 bases). Germline V CDR1 and CDR2: LNHDA, SQIVND (reference sequence). Trimming pared 5 bases from V and 0 bases from J, leaving 10 bases between. CDR3 length: 14 amino acids. The CDR3 DNA follows: TGTGCCAGTAGTCTGGACAGACTGAACACTGAAGCTTTCTTT. Translation gives CASSLDRLNTEAFF.

DNA for the CDR3: TGTGCCAGCAGTTACCGAGGCAGGCAGGGTTCAAATAATTCACCCCTCCACTTT. Translated: CASSYRGRQGSNNSPLHF. The J gene is TRBJ1-6, the V gene TRBV6-5; the D gene is possibly TRBD1 (5 bases). The CDR3 has 18 residues. Trimming pared 2 bases from V and 5 bases from J, leaving 19 bases between. The germline V gene has CDR1 MNHEY and CDR2 SVGAGI.

CDR3 coding DNA: TGCAGTGTAGGTAGGCAGGTAACTCAGCCCCAGCATTTT. It codes for CSVGRQVTQPQHF. The chain couples TRBV20-1 to TRBJ1-5; D gene uncertain. Trimming shortened V by 7 bases and J by 6 bases, and 16 bases separated the two germline ends. This CDR3 spans 13 amino acids. The germline V gene encodes CDR1 DFQATT and CDR2 SNEGSKA (reference sequence).

Only a few counts were recorded for this clonotype. V is TRBV28 and J is TRBJ1-1; no firm D call. V was shortened by 4 bases and J by 1 base, with 28 bases between the two germline ends. The CDR3 runs to 20 residues. From germline, CDR1 is MDHEN and CDR2 SYDVKM. The CDR3 protein is CASSSPGRGGWSRGNTEAFF. As DNA, the CDR3 is TGTGCCAGCAGTTCCCCTGGGCGGGGTGGGTGGTCTCGCGGGAACACTGAAGCTTTCTTT.

In its sample, this clonotype was seen a few times. The chain joins TRBV27 to TRBJ1-1; D is undetermined. The germline V gene encodes CDR1 MNHEY and CDR2 SMNVEV (reference sequence). The CDR3 is 13 amino acids. The V and J ends lost 5 bases and 0 bases respectively, with 7 bases between them. The CDR3 reads CASSAQMNTEAFF. The CDR3 region has the DNA TGTGCCAGCAGTGCTCAGATGAACACTGAAGCTTTCTTT.

The chain couples TRBV7-9 to TRBJ2-2, with D unresolved. V was trimmed by 1 base and J by 1 base, leaving 7 bases between them. The length of the CDR3 is 15 residues. Germline-derived CDR1 and CDR2 are SEHNR and FQNEAQ (reference sequence). The CDR3 is CASSLEGRNTGELFF. The DNA for the CDR3 is TGTGCCAGCAGCTTAGAGGGCAGGAACACCGGGGAGCTGTTTTTT.